The source of this TCR beta chain is a study of radiation and T cells in renal cell carcinoma. Overall study findings and caveats: From baseline, blood top tumor clonotypes peaked at 2 weeks post-radiation. Baseline intratumoral clonotype presence is unknown without pretreatment biopsies.

The time point here: blood 2 weeks post-SBRT. Stated treatment: 15 Gy SBRT to primary tumor, nephrectomy 4 weeks later. This renal cell carcinoma was of the clear cell type. The CDR3 sequence is 14 residues long. V gave up 2 bases and J gave up 6 bases; unmatched junction bases: 6. CDR1 is SGHTA, CDR2 FQGTGA, per germline. The data were produced by immunoSEQ multiplex PCR, yet TCRdb's version contains in-frame clones alone and is incomplete. The data contain approximately 79,000 clones, 82% of them singletons. Worth noting for this clone: The antigen remains unidentified.

The source material was blood, sampled from a patient whose treatment included radiotherapy and nephrectomy. The J gene is TRBJ1-1, the V gene TRBV7-3; 7 positions agree with TRBD1. The clonotype was recovered from a man aged 60-69 years with renal cell carcinoma. CDR3 in DNA: TGTGCCAGCAGCTTACAGGGGGTTAAGTCTGAAGCTTTCTTT. This encodes CASSLQGVKSEAFF.